The clone carrying this T cell receptor (beta chain) was seen more than once but under ten times. Its target is not known. This specimen belongs to a study of cytomegalovirus exposure and HLA in healthy donors. Notes on the study in general: The study put some 150 TCR beta chains on its list as cytomegalovirus-associated. Researchers reportedly found TCR beta sequences accurately predicted most subjects' HLA-A and HLA-B alleles. Later analysis demonstrated an association between a missense DCLRE1C variant and TCR beta V- and J-gene trimming.

CDR3 length: 13 residues. The V gene lost 7 bases and the J gene lost 7 bases, with 15 bases spanning the gap. Looked up from germline, CDR1 is SGHDT and CDR2 is YYEEEE. A multiplex PCR was run with 60 Vbeta primers and 13 Jbeta primers. Clones were sequenced by immunoSEQ multiplex PCR, and TCRdb holds only the in-frame ones, with some missing. The sample yields tens of thousands of clones, about 80% seen once. The J gene is TRBJ2-4, the V gene TRBV5-6; possibly TRBD2 for D (5 bases). The specimen sequenced was PBMCs. The receptor's source is a man under 40 in good health and CMV-seronegative. CDR3: CASSREGGNIQYF. The CDR3, as DNA: TGTGCCAGCTCGCGCGAGGGCGGTAACATTCAGTACTTC.